Below, one T cell receptor (beta chain) is given with its context. Germline V gene data show CDR1 as ENHRY and CDR2 as SYGVKD. The germline V and J ends were trimmed by 10 bases and 6 bases, with 15 bases remaining between them. CDR3 length: 13 residues. These data originate in a study of shared clonotypes between healthy human individuals. Study at large: CD4 naive and memory got three plates each, CD8 naive two, CD8 memory one.

Clones were read by immunoSEQ multiplex PCR, and TCRdb kept only the in-frame ones, dropping some. The sample has 2 million to 2.5 million clones; about 94% are singletons. Cells designated naive CD8 were CD45RO-negative and were positively selected for CCR7, with terminally differentiated effector memory CD45RA+ cells excluded. The chain combines TRBV10-3 with TRBJ2-2; D ambiguous. The receptor comes from a man between 18 and 35 years old in good health. Sequenced: naive CD8+ T cells sorted from blood. CDR3 DNA: TGTGCCACACCTCCTGGGCTGGCCGGGGAGCTGTTTTTT. This codes for CATPPGLAGELFF.